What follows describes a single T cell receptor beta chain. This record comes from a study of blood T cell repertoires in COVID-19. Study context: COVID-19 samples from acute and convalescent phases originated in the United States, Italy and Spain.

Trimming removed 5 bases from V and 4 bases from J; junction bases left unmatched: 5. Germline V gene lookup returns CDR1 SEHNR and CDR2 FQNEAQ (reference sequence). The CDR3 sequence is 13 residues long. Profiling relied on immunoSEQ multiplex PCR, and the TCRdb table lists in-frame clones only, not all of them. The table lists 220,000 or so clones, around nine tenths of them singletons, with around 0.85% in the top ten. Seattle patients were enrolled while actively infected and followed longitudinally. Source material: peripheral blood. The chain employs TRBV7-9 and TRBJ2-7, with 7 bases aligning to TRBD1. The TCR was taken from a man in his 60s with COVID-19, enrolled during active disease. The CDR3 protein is CASSISGGYEQYF. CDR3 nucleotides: TGTGCCAGCAGCATTTCAGGGGGTTACGAGCAGTACTTC.